Listed below are T cell receptor beta chains from one sample, sequenced in a study of blood T cell repertoires in COVID-19. The protocol was immunoSEQ multiplex PCR, while the TCRdb copy is restricted to in-frame clones and leaves out a portion. The repertoire includes 250,000 to 350,000 clones, 70% to 90% of them detected once, and under 3.5% sits in the top ten. The sample comprised peripheral blood. These receptors all stem from a woman aged 25 to 39 with active or convalescent COVID-19. The CDR3 runs from the conserved cysteine through the conserved F or W. D genes are given only for firm matches. Rows may omit the clone size; those that give it use once, few, many or a size class.

15 TRBJ2-1 few TRBD1 TRBV6-6 CASSRQGGYYNEQFF TGTGCCAGCAGTCGACAGGGTGGATACTACAATGAGCAGTTCTTC
13 TRBJ1-1 few NA TRBV28 CASREGSNTEAFF TGTGCCAGCAGGGAGGGGTCGAACACTGAAGCTTTCTTT
13 TRBJ1-1 NA NA TRBV5-5 CASNWALNTEAFF TGTGCCAGCAACTGGGCGCTGAACACTGAAGCTTTCTTT
13 TRBJ1-2 NA TRBD1 TRBV19 CASSPRQGHGYTF TGTGCCAGTAGTCCCCGACAGGGCCATGGCTACACCTTC
16 TRBJ1-6 NA NA TRBV6-5 CASSYSVQAYNSPLHF TGTGCCAGCAGTTACTCGGTCCAGGCGTATAATTCACCCCTCCACTTT
12 TRBJ2-5 NA TRBD2 TRBV3-1/TRBV3-2 CASRGGWETQYF TGTGCCAGCAGGGGGGGGTGGGAGACCCAGTACTTC
16 TRBJ2-1 NA TRBD1 TRBV24-1 CATSDPGQGYFGEQFF TGTGCCACCAGTGATCCGGGACAGGGGTATTTTGGTGAGCAGTTCTTC
14 TRBJ2-3 NA NA TRBV29-1 CSVGGSHHTDTQYF TGCAGCGTCGGAGGGTCACACCACACAGATACGCAGTATTTT
12 TRBJ2-2 NA NA TRBV30 CAWGTLPGELFF TGTGCCTGGGGGACTCTCCCCGGGGAGCTGTTTTTT
18 TRBJ1-5 once NA TRBV6-2/TRBV6-3 CASSYSRRDRFNNQPQHF TGTGCCAGCAGTTACTCTCGCAGGGATCGATTTAACAATCAGCCCCAGCATTTT
15 TRBJ1-2 NA NA TRBV7-9 CASSPSSDFNYGYTF TGTGCCAGCAGCCCTTCGAGTGACTTTAACTATGGCTACACCTTC
13 TRBJ2-4 NA TRBD1 TRBV19 CASRQGAANIQYF TGTGCCAGCCGACAGGGGGCGGCCAACATTCAGTACTTC
13 TRBJ1-5 NA NA TRBV29-1 CSVRDRSDSAQHF TGCAGCGTTCGCGACAGGAGCGACTCAGCCCAGCATTTT
15 TRBJ2-7 NA TRBD2 TRBV18 CASSPTLAEAYEQYF TGTGCCAGCTCACCTACTCTAGCGGAAGCCTACGAGCAGTACTTC
15 TRBJ2-5 NA TRBD1 TRBV18 CASSPETGGRETQYF TGTGCCAGCTCACCCGAGACAGGGGGCAGAGAGACCCAGTACTTC
15 TRBJ1-1 NA TRBD1 TRBV5-1 CASSLIKQGAGEAFF TGCGCCAGCAGCCTAATAAAGCAGGGGGCCGGTGAAGCTTTCTTT
18 TRBJ2-1 NA TRBD2 TRBV7-2 CASSTSGLAGARRSEQFF TGTGCCAGCAGTACCTCGGGACTAGCGGGGGCCCGCCGCAGCGAGCAGTTCTTC
15 TRBJ2-4 NA NA TRBV19 CASSVPGEAKNIQYF TGTGCCAGTAGTGTACCGGGAGAAGCCAAAAACATTCAGTACTTC
15 TRBJ1-3 NA TRBD1 TRBV3-1/TRBV3-2 CASSQLGQPGNTIYF TGTGCCAGCAGCCAACTGGGACAGCCCGGAAACACCATATATTTT
21 TRBJ2-1 few NA TRBV28 CASSLISSVGVLGGTYNEQFF TGTGCCAGCAGTTTAATATCCTCGGTGGGGGTTCTGGGGGGAACTTACAATGAGCAGTTCTTC
15 TRBJ2-5 NA TRBD2 TRBV3-1/TRBV3-2 CASIPGLAGSETQYF TGTGCCAGCATCCCGGGACTAGCGGGGTCTGAGACCCAGTACTTC
15 TRBJ2-3 NA NA TRBV5-1 CASSLDHRSTDTQYF TGCGCCAGCAGCTTGGATCACAGGAGCACAGATACGCAGTATTTT
13 TRBJ1-2 NA NA TRBV6-5 CASRLDSHYGYTF TGTGCCAGCAGGCTGGACTCCCACTATGGCTACACCTTC